These 11 T cell receptor beta chains were all obtained from the same sample, sequenced in a study of cytomegalovirus exposure and HLA in healthy donors. Profiled with immunoSEQ multiplex PCR; TCRdb holds only in-frame clones, not every one. The data hold approximately 260,000 clones, with approximately 84% observed a single time. The material sequenced was PBMCs. These receptors all stem from a woman in her twenties or thirties in good health and CMV-seropositive.

The rearrangement joins TRBV7-3 to TRBJ1-1; D remains unclear. Per the germline V gene, CDR1 is SGHTA and CDR2 is FQGTGA. This CDR3 spans 11 amino acids. V lost 5 bases, J lost 7 bases, and 8 bases lay in between. The CDR3: CASSRGGEAFF. The CDR3 nucleotides are TGTGCCAGCAGCCGCGGAGGTGAAGCTTTCTTT.

V and J are TRBV5-1 and TRBJ1-1; D unclear. V lost 0 bases, J lost 3 bases, and 9 bases lay in between. The CDR3 spans 14 residues. Per the germline V gene, CDR1 is SGHRS and CDR2 is YFSETQ. The DNA of the CDR3 is TGCGCCAGCAGCTTGGGAGGGTTCGACACTGAAGCTTTCTTT. Translation: CASSLGGFDTEAFF.

This chain joins TRBV27 and TRBJ2-5; the D gene is possibly TRBD1 (6 bases). The germline V and J ends were trimmed by 8 bases and 2 bases, with 15 bases remaining between them. Per the germline V gene, CDR1 is MNHEY and CDR2 is SMNVEV (reference sequence). The CDR3 spans 14 residues. For the CDR3, the DNA is TGTGCCAGCTCAACCAGGACAGCTCAAGAGACCCAGTACTTC. Residues: CASSTRTAQETQYF.

The rearrangement links TRBV27 to TRBJ2-3; TRBD2 matches 16 bases. From germline, CDR1 is MNHEY and CDR2 SMNVEV (reference sequence). J lost 3 bases, V lost 6 bases, and 15 bases had no gene match. The CDR3 covers 20 residues. The CDR3 DNA follows: TGTGCCAGCAGACCCGCCGGGACTAGCGGGAGGGGTGTGGTAACAGATACGCAGTATTTT. Amino acids: CASRPAGTSGRGVVTDTQYF.

The gene calls are TRBV9 and TRBJ2-1, with 10 bases fitting TRBD2. With V trimmed by 2 bases and J by 9 bases, 8 bases remained unmatched. Per germline, CDR1 SGDLS and CDR2 YYNGEE. This CDR3 is built from 15 residues. The CDR3 sequence is CASSVTSGIMSEQFF. The CDR3 DNA sequence: TGTGCCAGCAGCGTTACTAGCGGGATTATGTCTGAGCAGTTCTTC. The whole variable domain, remainder taken from reference TRBV9 and TRBJ2-1, is DSGVTQTPKHLITATGQRVTLRCSPRSGDLSVYWYQQSLDQGLQFLIQYYNGEERAKGNILERFSAQQFPDLHSELNLSSLELGDSALYFCASSVTSGIMSEQFFGPGTRLTVL.

The chain uses TRBV28 and TRBJ2-7, with 14 bases fitting TRBD2. Germline CDR1 is MDHEN and CDR2 is SYDVKM. The CDR3 has 16 amino acids. J lost 3 bases, V lost 6 bases, and 7 bases had no gene match. CDR3 loop: CASRGTSGSPNYEQYF. As DNA, the CDR3 is TGTGCCAGCAGAGGGACTAGCGGGAGCCCGAACTACGAGCAGTACTTC.

The genes are TRBV7-9 and TRBJ2-5; TRBD1 is a possible D gene (5 bases). From germline, CDR1 is SEHNR and CDR2 FQNEAQ (reference sequence). The V end was cut by 5 bases, the J end by 3 bases, with 10 bases between. This CDR3 has 13 amino acids. CDR3 sequence reads: CASSPATEETQYF. Here the CDR3 DNA reads TGTGCCAGCAGCCCAGCGACAGAAGAGACCCAGTACTTC.

This clone was seen once. This chain joins TRBV9 and TRBJ1-2; D is perhaps TRBD1 (5 bases). Trimming took 4 bases from V and 4 from J, leaving 17 bases between them. The CDR3 runs 15 residues. The germline V gene has CDR1 SGDLS and CDR2 YYNGEE. Written as DNA, the CDR3 is TGTGCCAGCAGCCAGCCCTTAGACAGTATCTATGGCTACACCTTC. Encoded protein: CASSQPLDSIYGYTF.

This chain links TRBV2 with TRBJ1-1; 8 bases map to TRBD1. The V segment lost 8 bases and the J segment 7 bases; nucleotides outside the gene matches: 12. This CDR3 comprises 14 residues. Germline-derived CDR1 and CDR2 are SNHLY and FYNNEI. CDR3 bases: TGTGCCAGCCGGGACCAGGGGGCTGGGTTTGAAGCTTTCTTT. This gives the protein CASRDQGAGFEAFF.

The chain carries TRBV19 and TRBJ1-1; D possibly corresponds to TRBD1 (6 bases). This CDR3 has 13 amino acids. Germline CDR1 LNHDA, CDR2 SQIVND (reference sequence). V gave up 5 bases and J gave up 5 bases, with 12 bases separating them. The CDR3 region has the DNA TGTGCCAGTAGTCGCAGGGGCGTTACTGAAGCTTTCTTT. It translates to CASSRRGVTEAFF.

The chain has TRBV5-6 and TRBJ2-3, with D perhaps matching TRBD1 (5 bases). The CDR3 consists of 14 residues. With 0 bases removed from V and 2 bases from J, the gap between germline ends came to 7 bases. The germline V gene encodes CDR1 SGHDT and CDR2 YYEEEE. The CDR3 DNA is TGTGCCAGCAGCTTGGGGGGCTCCACAGATACGCAGTATTTT. The encoded protein is CASSLGGSTDTQYF. The whole variable domain, filled in from reference TRBV5-6 and TRBJ2-3, reads DAGVTQSPTHLIKTRGQQVTLRCSPKSGHDTVSWYQQALGQGPQFIFQYYEEEERQRGNFPDRFSGHQFPNYSSELNVNALLLGDSALYLCASSLGGSTDTQYFGPGTRLTVL.